A selection of T cell receptor beta chains follows, all from one sample in a study of blood T cells in healthy people across ages. TCRdb re-derived calls from the 5' RACE reads in MiXCR, one entry per CDR3 protein. The sample records over 1.5 million distinct CDR3 sequences, about 50% being singletons. Sequencing was done on a sample of blood. The receptors derive from a woman in her 40s in good health. CDR3s include the opening cysteine and the closing phenylalanine or tryptophan. A D gene is named only where the DNA matches it firmly. Only part of the rows carry a size: once, few, many, or a class if the clone is expanded.

V: TRBV3-1; J: TRBJ2-1; D: TRBD1; size: -; CDR3: CASSDAGQGQNEQFF; DNA: TGTGCCAGCAGCGACGCAGGACAGGGACAAAATGAGCAGTTCTTC
V: TRBV4-1; J: TRBJ1-2; D: -; size: few; CDR3: CASSYNREDSYGYTF; DNA: TGCGCCAGCAGCTACAACAGGGAAGACAGCTATGGCTACACCTTC
V: TRBV12-3/TRBV12-4; J: TRBJ2-3; D: -; size: few; CDR3: CATTKSLRVSTDTQYF; DNA: TGTGCCACCACGAAATCTCTGCGGGTTAGCACAGATACGCAGTATTTT
V: TRBV4-3; J: TRBJ1-1; D: -; size: -; CDR3: CASSQDMVRAFF; DNA: TGCGCCAGCAGCCAAGATATGGTACGGGCTTTCTTT
V: TRBV11-2; J: TRBJ2-5; D: -; size: -; CDR3: CASSSVPRGAQETQYF; DNA: TGTGCCAGCAGCTCAGTCCCCAGGGGGGCCCAAGAGACCCAGTACTTC
V: TRBV18; J: TRBJ1-5; D: TRBD1; size: -; CDR3: CASSQKDRGANQPQHF; DNA: TGTGCCAGCTCACAAAAAGACAGGGGGGCCAATCAGCCCCAGCATTTT
V: TRBV20-1; J: TRBJ2-7; D: TRBD2; size: -; CDR3: CSARDRLAGGRRGSYEQYF; DNA: TGCAGTGCTAGAGATCGACTAGCGGGGGGGCGACGAGGCTCCTACGAGCAGTACTTC
V: TRBV7-2; J: TRBJ2-1; D: TRBD1; size: -; CDR3: CASRVRTGNNEQFF; DNA: TGTGCCAGCAGGGTACGGACAGGGAACAATGAGCAGTTCTTC
V: TRBV4-2; J: TRBJ2-2; D: TRBD2; size: -; CDR3: CASSQDPQRGLLGELFF; DNA: TGTGCCAGCAGCCAAGATCCTCAGCGGGGGTTGTTAGGGGAGCTGTTTTTT
V: TRBV6-5; J: TRBJ1-6; D: -; size: -; CDR3: CASSYVAGGSPLHF; DNA: TGTGCCAGCAGTTACGTAGCAGGAGGTTCACCCCTCCACTTT
V: TRBV5-5; J: TRBJ2-7; D: -; size: few; CDR3: CASSVTGIYEQYF; DNA: TGTGCCAGCAGCGTAACCGGGATTTACGAGCAGTACTTC
V: TRBV20-1; J: TRBJ1-1; D: -; size: -; CDR3: CSAASAENTEAFF; DNA: TGCAGTGCTGCGTCGGCGGAGAACACTGAAGCTTTCTTT
V: TRBV20-1; J: TRBJ2-1; D: -; size: -; CDR3: CSCYPLLTAPSYNEQFF; DNA: TGCAGTTGCTATCCTCTTCTTACAGCCCCCTCCTACAATGAGCAGTTCTTC
V: TRBV2; J: TRBJ2-1; D: -; size: -; CDR3: CASSDGRVTEQFF; DNA: TGTGCCAGCAGTGATGGCAGGGTTACTGAGCAGTTCTTC
V: TRBV3-1; J: TRBJ2-3; D: -; size: -; CDR3: CASSQELPSTGTDTQYF; DNA: TGTGCCAGCAGCCAAGAGCTCCCTTCGACAGGCACAGATACGCAGTATTTT
V: TRBV6-1; J: TRBJ2-1; D: -; size: -; CDR3: CASSEDGTHYNEQFF; DNA: TGTGCCAGCAGTGAAGACGGGACGCACTACAATGAGCAGTTCTTC
V: TRBV20-1; J: TRBJ2-5; D: -; size: few; CDR3: CSASELMETQYF; DNA: TGCAGTGCTAGTGAGTTGATGGAGACCCAGTACTTC
V: TRBV6-6; J: TRBJ2-7; D: -; size: few; CDR3: CASSSRVEQYF; DNA: TGTGCCAGCAGTTCTCGGGTCGAGCAGTACTTC
V: TRBV25-1; J: TRBJ2-5; D: -; size: -; CDR3: CASLQGYNEQYF; DNA: TGTGCCAGCCTACAGGGATACAATGAGCAGTACTTC
V: TRBV5-1; J: TRBJ2-3; D: TRBD1; size: -; CDR3: CASSHGTGGFTDTQYF; DNA: TGCGCCAGCAGCCACGGGACAGGGGGCTTCACAGATACGCAGTATTTT
V: TRBV12-3/TRBV12-4; J: TRBJ1-6; D: TRBD1; size: -; CDR3: CASRRSGTGGLNSPLHF; DNA: TGTGCCAGCAGACGATCCGGGACAGGGGGCTTAAATTCACCCCTCCACTTT
V: TRBV7-2; J: TRBJ2-5; D: TRBD1; size: few; CDR3: CASSHRQGIQETQYF; DNA: TGTGCCAGCAGCCACCGACAGGGGATACAAGAGACCCAGTACTTC
V: TRBV20-1; J: TRBJ2-7; D: -; size: -; CDR3: CSARDSRTTIYEQYF; DNA: TGCAGTGCTAGAGATAGTAGGACAACTATCTACGAGCAGTACTTC
V: TRBV20-1; J: TRBJ1-5; D: -; size: -; CDR3: CSTLTRGNQPQHF; DNA: TGCAGTACTTTAACCAGGGGTAATCAGCCCCAGCATTTT
V: TRBV3-1; J: TRBJ2-1; D: -; size: -; CDR3: CASSQDLRGGDIDEQFF; DNA: TGTGCCAGCAGCCAAGATTTAAGAGGGGGGGATATCGATGAGCAGTTCTTC
V: TRBV4-3; J: TRBJ2-4; D: TRBD1; size: few; CDR3: CASSHGEIRTGTNIQYF; DNA: TGCGCCAGCAGCCACGGGGAAATAAGGACAGGAACTAACATTCAGTACTTC
V: TRBV11-2; J: TRBJ2-5; D: -; size: few; CDR3: CASSLGWGRAATETQYF; DNA: TGTGCCAGCAGCTTAGGGTGGGGGCGAGCGGCCACCGAGACCCAGTACTTC
V: TRBV27; J: TRBJ2-7; D: -; size: -; CDR3: CASSPVGGPYYEQYF; DNA: TGTGCCAGCAGTCCAGTTGGCGGGCCATACTACGAGCAGTACTTC
V: TRBV5-4; J: TRBJ1-4; D: TRBD1; size: once; CDR3: CASSSRDRSNEKLFF; DNA: TGTGCCAGCAGTTCCCGGGACAGGTCAAACGAAAAACTGTTTTTT
V: TRBV12-3/TRBV12-4; J: TRBJ2-1; D: TRBD2; size: -; CDR3: CASSLIGGTANEQFF; DNA: TGTGCCAGCAGTTTAATCGGGGGGACCGCCAATGAGCAGTTCTTC
V: TRBV6-2/TRBV6-3; J: TRBJ2-2; D: TRBD1; size: -; CDR3: CATKPGQGNTGELFF; DNA: TGTGCCACCAAACCGGGACAGGGAAACACCGGGGAGCTGTTTTTT
V: TRBV7-9; J: TRBJ2-5; D: TRBD1; size: few; CDR3: CASGLTGKETQYF; DNA: TGTGCCAGCGGCTTGACAGGGAAAGAGACCCAGTACTTC
V: TRBV7-2; J: TRBJ2-7; D: -; size: few; CDR3: CASSSLHEQYF; DNA: TGTGCCAGCAGCTCCCTACACGAGCAGTACTTC
V: TRBV9; J: TRBJ2-3; D: TRBD1; size: -; CDR3: CASSVRQGSTDTQYF; DNA: TGTGCCAGCAGCGTCAGACAGGGGTCCACAGATACGCAGTATTTT
V: TRBV28; J: TRBJ2-1; D: TRBD1; size: once; CDR3: CASSLILGQTSSYNEQFF; DNA: TGTGCCAGCAGCTTGATTTTGGGACAGACGAGCTCCTACAATGAGCAGTTCTTC
V: TRBV6-2/TRBV6-3; J: TRBJ2-1; D: -; size: -; CDR3: CASRRDTRGEQFF; DNA: TGTGCCAGCAGACGGGACACCCGAGGGGAGCAGTTCTTC
V: TRBV29-1; J: TRBJ2-1; D: -; size: -; CDR3: CSVDRRGSGNEQFF; DNA: TGCAGCGTTGATCGGCGGGGTAGCGGCAATGAGCAGTTCTTC
V: TRBV18; J: TRBJ1-4; D: -; size: -; CDR3: CASSQGRSTNEKLFF; DNA: TGTGCCAGCTCACAGGGGAGATCTACTAATGAAAAACTGTTTTTT
V: TRBV20-1; J: TRBJ2-7; D: -; size: -; CDR3: CSASPGALTAYEQYF; DNA: TGCAGTGCTAGTCCGGGGGCTCTAACAGCCTACGAGCAGTACTTC
V: TRBV5-5; J: TRBJ2-5; D: -; size: few; CDR3: CASSSSGGGWETQYF; DNA: TGTGCCAGCAGCTCATCCGGAGGGGGGTGGGAGACCCAGTACTTC
V: TRBV7-2; J: TRBJ2-1; D: -; size: -; CDR3: CASRLNGGHYNEQFF; DNA: TGTGCCAGCAGATTAAATGGTGGCCACTACAATGAGCAGTTCTTC